This T cell receptor beta chain was observed in a study of shared clonotypes between healthy human individuals (dated by TCRdb to 2020 to 2021). Background on the whole study: The cohort comprised a couple of women and three men aged 18 to 49 years. For each donor, three plates each were used for CD4 naive and CD4 memory, two plates were used for CD8 naive, and one plate was used for CD8 memory. Blood TCR repertoires of a handful of healthy adults were deeply sequenced to estimate repertoire size and the extent of clonotype sharing between individuals. Different laboratories and diverse techniques were used to prepare libraries and sequence TCR repertoires, to increase sequencing depth and limit assay-specific biases. Per donor, leukapheresis produced somewhere between about 0.94 and 9 billion PBMCs.

For this chain, trimming is 5 bases at the V end and 8 bases at the J end, and the number of junction bases without a gene match is 8. Reading from cysteine to phenylalanine, the CDR3 counts 15 amino acids. The only DNA kept is the CDR3, 45 bases in frame from the first base. CDR1 LNHDA and CDR2 SQIVND are derived from the germline V gene (reference sequence). Using the deep immunoSEQ assay, multiplex PCR amplified TCR CDR3 regions from genomic DNA. Genomic DNA extracted from each cell subset was distributed evenly over all wells of several immunoSEQ 96-well plates, and each plate served as one replicate. For sorted subsets, each replicate PCR was loaded with 200 to 250 ng genomic DNA, equivalent to 25,000 to 35,000 T cell genomes. Purified libraries were quantified with a Qubit 3.0 fluorometer, sized on a Bioanalyzer 2100, and re-quantified with the KAPA Library Quantification kit. A separate single-read 150-cycle Illumina NextSeq 550 flow cell was used to sequence each immunoSEQ 96-well plate. Turning to the authors' computational methods: The immunoSEQ output contained only junctional sequences without quality scores, so filtering could not match that applied to full-length reads. To assign V/J genes and CDR3, sequences were annotated using PyIR, a Python wrapper for IgBLAST v1.9, with IMGT germline references. Reads were filtered out if the reads had weak V/J assignments (E-value above 1e-6), no CDR3, stop codons, out-of-frame junctions, or ambiguous translated residues. V3J clonotypes were defined by identical inferred V gene, J gene, and CDR3 amino acid sequence. To compute the percentage overlap between repertoires, the number of shared unique clonotypes was divided by the size of the smaller repertoire. RTK rarefaction, the Chao1 estimator, and Recon v2.1 estimates of unobserved clonotypes were used to assess repertoire richness. Generation probabilities were computed with OLGA for all TCRbeta clonotypes obtained by the gDNA method from a few donors. TCRdb limited this immuneACCESS table to in-frame rearrangements with V and J called. A share of clones is missing; checked studies link under half to unresolved V genes, and the rest is unexplained. V and J calls and clone size are copied from that table; D and trimming were computed from the DNA. This sample comprises 2 million or so clones, just under 95% of them detected only once. 0.9% to 1.3% of the sample is held by the ten biggest clonotypes.

With respect to this clone: Its cognate antigen has yet to be identified. One base away there is no much larger clone; base qualities are not given.

Here is what the overall study found, with its caveats: When a handful of donors were compared, the shared fraction of clonotypes was about 5% for naive CD4, about 4% for naive CD8, more than 2% for memory CD4, and approximately 0.4% for memory CD8. Compared with non-shared clonotypes, clonotypes shared by all four sorted-subset donors had higher generation probabilities. Naive subsets generally had larger estimated clonotype richness than memory subsets. Sampling was restricted to blood, and TCR repertoires in tissues likely differ from the TCR repertoires found in blood. The genetic and exposure-history diversity represented was limited by the small number of donors. Pairwise subsampling indicated that sequencing depth was expected to affect the degree of clonotype sharing among donors. Incomplete sequencing was indicated by rarefaction of sorted-subset datasets, despite the large sequencing depth.

For the CD8 naive samples, CD45RO-negative cells were positively selected for CCR7, yielding a CD45RA+CCR7+ population from which TemRA cells were excluded. The donors were healthy, HIV-negative adults who had no recently reported acute infections or vaccinations. Every donor was a Caucasian adult living in Nashville, Tennessee, USA. After blood collection by leukapheresis, PBMCs were isolated using Ficoll-Histopaque density gradient centrifugation and then cryopreserved in the vapor phase of liquid nitrogen. Analytical flow cytometry was used to check the purity and quantity of every magnetically sorted T cell population. Genomic DNA was isolated from every sorted fraction and measured by UV absorbance on a Nanodrop 2000c.

The chain is assembled from TRBV19 and TRBJ2-1; a stretch of 11 junction bases matches TRBD1. This receptor was identified in a man aged 18 to 29 in good health. Sequenced sample: naive CD8+ T cells sorted from blood. The cell subset or site label on this specimen signifies: CD45RA+CCR7+. The CDR3 corresponds to CASSPGQGEFYEQFF. The nucleotides are TGTGCCAGTAGTCCGGGACAGGGGGAATTCTATGAGCAGTTCTTC.